This T cell receptor (beta chain) was profiled in a study of spatial heterogeneity in lung cancer. Study overall: Each distinct TCR and UMI combination averaged more than ten appearances in raw reads. Study-level results: Tumor mutation counts were tracked by expanded intratumoral alpha and beta TCR counts.

A single record per CDR3 protein comes from TCRdb applying MiXCR to the 5' RACE reads. The table shows over 15,000 distinct CDR3 sequences, with 5.5% to 8.5% occurring only once. This clonotype occurred many times. Antigen: not known. As for time point: sample taken at primary tumor resection. The V gene's germline CDR1 is LGHDT and CDR2 YNNKEL (reference sequence). Trimming took off 2 bases at V and 4 bases at J, with 17 bases between the two ends. This CDR3 comprises 16 residues. The source was lung tumor tissue, collected at surgery. The chain recombines TRBV3-1 with TRBJ1-1; D not certain. This receptor was obtained from a female donor with early-stage non-small cell lung cancer. The CDR3 coding sequence is TGTGCCAGCAGCCAACGGCCTCAAAGATATTCCACTGAAGCTTTCTTT. Its translation: CASSQRPQRYSTEAFF.